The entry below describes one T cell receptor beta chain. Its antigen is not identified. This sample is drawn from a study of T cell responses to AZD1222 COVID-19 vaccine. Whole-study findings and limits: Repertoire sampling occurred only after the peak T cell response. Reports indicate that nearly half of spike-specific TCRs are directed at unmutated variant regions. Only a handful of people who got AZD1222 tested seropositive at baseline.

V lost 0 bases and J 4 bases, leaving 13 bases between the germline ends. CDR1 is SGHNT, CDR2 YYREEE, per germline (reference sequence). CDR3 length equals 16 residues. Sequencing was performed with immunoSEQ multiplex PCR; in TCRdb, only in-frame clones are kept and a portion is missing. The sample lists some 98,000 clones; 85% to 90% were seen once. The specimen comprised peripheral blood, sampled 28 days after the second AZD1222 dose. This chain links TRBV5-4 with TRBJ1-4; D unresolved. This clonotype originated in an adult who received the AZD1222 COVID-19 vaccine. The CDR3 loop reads CASSLGTGSGNEKLFF. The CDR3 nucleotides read TGTGCCAGCAGCTTGGGGACGGGTTCCGGTAATGAAAAACTGTTTTTT.